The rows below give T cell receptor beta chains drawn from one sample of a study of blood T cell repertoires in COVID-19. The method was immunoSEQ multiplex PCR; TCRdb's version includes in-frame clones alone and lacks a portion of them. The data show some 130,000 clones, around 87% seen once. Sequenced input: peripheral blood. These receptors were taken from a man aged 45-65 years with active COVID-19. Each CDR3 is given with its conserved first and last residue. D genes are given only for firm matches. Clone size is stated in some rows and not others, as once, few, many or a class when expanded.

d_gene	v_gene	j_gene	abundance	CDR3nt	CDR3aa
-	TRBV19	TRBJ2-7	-	TGTGCCAGTAGTAGACAGTTGAGCTCCTACGAGCAGTACTTC	CASSRQLSSYEQYF
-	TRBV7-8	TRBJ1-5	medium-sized	TGTGCCAGCAGCTCACACCCATGGACAGTTAGCAATCAGCCCCAGCATTTT	CASSSHPWTVSNQPQHF
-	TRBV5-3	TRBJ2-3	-	TGTGCCAGAAGTCGCACCGGGGGACCGAGCACAGATACGCAGTATTTT	CARSRTGGPSTDTQYF
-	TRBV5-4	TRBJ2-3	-	TGTGCCAGCAGCTTGAAATTTGGGGGGACAGATACGCAGTATTTT	CASSLKFGGTDTQYF
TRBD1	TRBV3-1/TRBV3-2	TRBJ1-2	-	TGTGCCAGCAGCCAGGGGGGACAGGGGAGAAGCTATGGCTACACCTTC	CASSQGGQGRSYGYTF
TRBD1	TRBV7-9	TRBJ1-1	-	TGTGCCAGCAGCTCAGGGACAGGGTGGAGGACTGAAGCTTTCTTT	CASSSGTGWRTEAFF
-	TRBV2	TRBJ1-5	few	TGTGCCAGCAGCACCCAGACAGGAATCAATCAGCCCCAGCATTTT	CASSTQTGINQPQHF
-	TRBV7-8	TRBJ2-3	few	TGTGCCACCTCTGCGGGGGCCGTCACAGATACGCAGTATTTT	CATSAGAVTDTQYF
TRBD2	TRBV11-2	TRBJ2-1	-	TGTGCCAGCAGCCCCACCCCCGGCGGGGGGCCCAATGAGCAGTTCTTC	CASSPTPGGGPNEQFF
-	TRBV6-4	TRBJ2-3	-	TGTGCCAGCAGCACATTTCACGGGGATACGCAGTATTTT	CASSTFHGDTQYF
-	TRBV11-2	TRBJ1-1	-	TGTGCCAGCAGCTTGGGAGGGAGGAACACTGAAGCTTTCTTT	CASSLGGRNTEAFF
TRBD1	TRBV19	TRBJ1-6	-	TGTGCCAGTAGTATTGGGGTCGGGACAGGGGTCCCCTGGATCCATAATTCACCCCTCCACTTT	CASSIGVGTGVPWIHNSPLHF
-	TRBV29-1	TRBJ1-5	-	TGCAGCGTGTCGACAGGAGTCAATCAGCCCCAGCATTTT	CSVSTGVNQPQHF
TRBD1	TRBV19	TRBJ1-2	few	TGTGCCGCTACAGGGGGGGATGGCTACACCTTC	CAATGGDGYTF
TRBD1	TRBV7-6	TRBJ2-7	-	TGTGCCAGCAGCTTAGCCTCTGGGACAGGGGGCTACGAGCAGTACTTC	CASSLASGTGGYEQYF
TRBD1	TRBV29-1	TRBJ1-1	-	TGCAGCGTTCTCACAGGGGCCACTGAAGCTTTCTTT	CSVLTGATEAFF
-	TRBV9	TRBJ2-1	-	TGTGCCAGCAGCATCTCAGCGGTCAGCTCCTACAATGAGCAGTTCTTC	CASSISAVSSYNEQFF
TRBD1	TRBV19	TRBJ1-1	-	TGTGCCAGTAGTCCGACAGGGGTGGATGTGGCTTTCTTT	CASSPTGVDVAFF
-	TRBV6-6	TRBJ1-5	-	TGTGCCAGCAAGGAGTCGGGAGGGGAAGGAAATCAGCCCCAGCATTTT	CASKESGGEGNQPQHF
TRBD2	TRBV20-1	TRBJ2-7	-	TGCAGTGCTAGTGCAGAACTAGCGGGGGTTCCCTACGAGCAGTACTTC	CSASAELAGVPYEQYF
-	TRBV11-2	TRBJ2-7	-	TGTGCCAGCAGCTTAGACGCCGGGCAGTACTTC	CASSLDAGQYF
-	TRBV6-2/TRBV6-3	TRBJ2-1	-	TGTGCCAGCAGTCAGGCCGGGACACAACATTACAATGAGCAGTTCTTC	CASSQAGTQHYNEQFF
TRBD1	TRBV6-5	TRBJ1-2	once	TGTGCCAGCACCACGTCGGGACAGCCTAACTATGGCTACACCTTC	CASTTSGQPNYGYTF
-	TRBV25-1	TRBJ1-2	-	TGTGCCAGCAGCGATGGTTGGGGCGGCTACACCTTC	CASSDGWGGYTF
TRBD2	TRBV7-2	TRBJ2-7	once	TGTGCCAGCAGCTTAGGACTAGCGGGGGGGCTAACCTACGAGCAGTACTTC	CASSLGLAGGLTYEQYF
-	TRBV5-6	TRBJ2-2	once	TGTGCCAGCAGCGAACTAGGTTCAAACACCGGGGAGCTGTTTTTT	CASSELGSNTGELFF
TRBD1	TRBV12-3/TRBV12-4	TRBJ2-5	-	TGTGCCAGCAGCCGCGGACAGGGAGAGACCCAGTACTTC	CASSRGQGETQYF
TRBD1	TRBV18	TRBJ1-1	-	TGTGCCAGCTCTGGGGACAGGAACACTGAAGCTTTCTTT	CASSGDRNTEAFF
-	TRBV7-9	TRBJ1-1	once	TGTGCCAGCAGCTTAACGACAGAGAACACTGAAGCTTTCTTT	CASSLTTENTEAFF
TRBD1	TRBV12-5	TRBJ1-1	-	TGTGCTAGTGGTTTGACAGGGGGAGTCACTGAAGCTTTCTTT	CASGLTGGVTEAFF
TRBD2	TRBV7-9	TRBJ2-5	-	TGTGCCAGCAGCTTTACTAGCGGGGGAGTCGAAGAGACCCAGTACTTC	CASSFTSGGVEETQYF
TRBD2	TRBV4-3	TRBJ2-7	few	TGCGCCAGCAGCGCCACCCTAGCGGGGGACTACGAGCAGTACTTC	CASSATLAGDYEQYF
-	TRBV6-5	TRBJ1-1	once	TGTGCCACCTTACAAACTGAAGCTTTCTTT	CATLQTEAFF
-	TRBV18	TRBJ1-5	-	TGTGCCAGCTCACGAATGGCTCAGCCCCAGCATTTT	CASSRMAQPQHF
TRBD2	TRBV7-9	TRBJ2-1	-	TGTGCCAGCAGCACAATAGCGGGGGGGCGGAATGAGCAGTTCTTC	CASSTIAGGRNEQFF
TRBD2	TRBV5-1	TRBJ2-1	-	TGCGCCAGCAGCTTGGTTGGTCTAGCGGGGGTAAATGAGCAGTTCTTC	CASSLVGLAGVNEQFF
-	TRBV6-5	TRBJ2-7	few	TGTGCCAGCAGAGGGCTAGCGACCTACGAGCAGTACTTC	CASRGLATYEQYF
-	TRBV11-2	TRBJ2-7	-	TGTGCCAGCAGCTTAGGTTCAGGATCCTCCTACGAGCAGTACTTC	CASSLGSGSSYEQYF
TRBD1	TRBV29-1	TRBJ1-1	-	TGCAGCGTTGAAGGCCGGACAGGGGTTGTGAAAGCTTTCTTT	CSVEGRTGVVKAFF
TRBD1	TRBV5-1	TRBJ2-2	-	TGCGCCAGCAGCTTGGTAGTGACAGGGGGCTCCGGGGAGCTGTTTTTT	CASSLVVTGGSGELFF
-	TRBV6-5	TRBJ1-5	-	TGTGCCAGCAGGGGCAGCCTCAAGCCCCAGCATTTT	CASRGSLKPQHF
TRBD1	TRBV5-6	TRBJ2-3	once	TGTGCCAGCAGCTTACAGGGGACAGATACGCAGTATTTT	CASSLQGTDTQYF
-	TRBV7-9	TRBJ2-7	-	TGTGCCAGCAGCTCACCGGGACACCGCTACGAGCAGTACTTC	CASSSPGHRYEQYF
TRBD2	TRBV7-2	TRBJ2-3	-	TGTGCCAGCAGCTTAGATCTAGCGGGTGGCTTATCAGATACGCAGTATTTT	CASSLDLAGGLSDTQYF
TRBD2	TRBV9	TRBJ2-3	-	TGTGCCAGCAGCGTAGATCCCCTAGCGGGGTCGCGGGATACGCAGTATTTT	CASSVDPLAGSRDTQYF
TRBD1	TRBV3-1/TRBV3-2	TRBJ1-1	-	TGTGCCAGCAGCCAAAATACAGGGGACACTGAAGCTTTCTTT	CASSQNTGDTEAFF
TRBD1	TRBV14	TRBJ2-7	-	TGTGCCAGCAGCCAAGAGTACAGGGGGAACGAGCAGTACTTC	CASSQEYRGNEQYF
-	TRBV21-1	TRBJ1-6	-	TGTGCCAGCAGCCTCCCGAGGGTTAGAGAATTCTCCTATAATTCACCCCTCCACTTT	CASSLPRVREFSYNSPLHF
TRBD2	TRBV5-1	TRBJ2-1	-	TGCGCCAGCAGCTTGGTTGCGGGGGGCGATGAGCAGTTCTTC	CASSLVAGGDEQFF
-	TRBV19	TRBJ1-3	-	TGTGCCAGTAGCGCCAGGGGTGGAAACACCATATATTTT	CASSARGGNTIYF
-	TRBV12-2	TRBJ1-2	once	TGTGCAAGTCGCCCACGTCAGGACACCCCTAATGGCTACACCTTC	CASRPRQDTPNGYTF
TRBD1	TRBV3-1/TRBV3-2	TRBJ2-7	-	TGTGCCAGCAGCCAGGGGACAGGGGGAACCTACGAGCAGTACTTC	CASSQGTGGTYEQYF
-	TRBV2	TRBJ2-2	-	TGTGCCAGCACCGGCACTCGGGACACCGGGGAGCTGTTTTTT	CASTGTRDTGELFF
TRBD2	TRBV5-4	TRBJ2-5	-	TGTGCCAGCAGCTTGGCGGGGGGGCGTCAAGAGACCCAGTACTTC	CASSLAGGRQETQYF
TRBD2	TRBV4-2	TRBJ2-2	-	TGTGCCAGCAGCCTCGGGACTAGCGGAACCGGGGAGCTGTTTTTT	CASSLGTSGTGELFF
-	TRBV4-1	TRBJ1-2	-	TGCGCCAGCAGCCAAGGATCCACGGGTCCCTATGGCTACACCTTC	CASSQGSTGPYGYTF